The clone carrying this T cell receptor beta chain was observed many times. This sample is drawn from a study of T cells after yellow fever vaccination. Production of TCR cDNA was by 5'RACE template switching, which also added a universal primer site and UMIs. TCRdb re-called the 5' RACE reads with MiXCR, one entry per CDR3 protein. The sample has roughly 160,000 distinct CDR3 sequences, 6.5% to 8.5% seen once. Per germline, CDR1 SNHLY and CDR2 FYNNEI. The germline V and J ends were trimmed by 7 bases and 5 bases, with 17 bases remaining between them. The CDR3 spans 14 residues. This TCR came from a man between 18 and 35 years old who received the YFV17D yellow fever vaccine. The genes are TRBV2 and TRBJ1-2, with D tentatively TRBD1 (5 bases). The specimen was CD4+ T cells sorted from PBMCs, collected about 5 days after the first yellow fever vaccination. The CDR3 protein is CASTVLTAQYGYTF. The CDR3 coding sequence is TGTGCCAGCACGGTCTTGACAGCCCAGTATGGCTACACCTTC.